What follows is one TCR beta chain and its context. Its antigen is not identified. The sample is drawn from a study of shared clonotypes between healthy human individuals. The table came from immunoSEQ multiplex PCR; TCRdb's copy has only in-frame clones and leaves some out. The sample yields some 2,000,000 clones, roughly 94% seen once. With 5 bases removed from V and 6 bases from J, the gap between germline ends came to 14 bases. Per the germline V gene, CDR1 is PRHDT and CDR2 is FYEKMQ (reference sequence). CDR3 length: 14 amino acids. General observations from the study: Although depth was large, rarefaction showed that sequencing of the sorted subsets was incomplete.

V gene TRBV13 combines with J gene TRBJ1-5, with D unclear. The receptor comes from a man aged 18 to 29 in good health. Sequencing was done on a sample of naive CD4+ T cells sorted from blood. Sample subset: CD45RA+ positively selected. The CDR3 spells CASSRWGSGQPQHF. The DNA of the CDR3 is TGTGCCAGCAGCAGGTGGGGTTCGGGTCAGCCCCAGCATTTT.